This T cell receptor (beta chain) was documented in a study of neurological immune-mediated disorders. Study context: Among the roughly 35 patients with multiple sclerosis, some 30 were relapsing-remitting, while 3 were secondary progressive. Findings and limits, study-wide: The greatest degree of TCR clonal expansion was observed in HTLV-1-associated myelopathy, with the lowest in multiple sclerosis, below that of healthy controls.

This CDR3 has 13 amino acids. Synthesis of cDNA was accomplished via 5'RACE employing 10-nucleotide random UMIs. MiXCR, applied by TCRdb to the 5' RACE reads, yields one record per CDR3 protein. The data hold around 130,000 distinct CDR3 sequences, with about 3.2% observed a single time. PBMCs stored at -80 C, numbering 2 million, were the origin of the unsorted libraries. This clonotype was seen at least ten times. Its antigen is not known. V gene TRBV21-1 combines with J gene TRBJ1-3. TRBV21-1 is a documented pseudogene. This clonotype originated in a young woman with multiple sclerosis. Sequencing input: PBMCs. Written as DNA, the CDR3 is TGTGCCTCCCAGACCGGCTCTGGAAACACCATATATTTT. This codes for CASQTGSGNTIYF.